The source of this T cell receptor (beta chain) is a study of blood T cell repertoires in COVID-19 (dated by TCRdb to about 2020). At the level of the whole study: Samples covering the acute and convalescent phases of COVID-19 were provided by collaborators in the United States, Italy and Spain. The repertoires were released in a freely available public database meant as a resource for research on the immune response to SARS-CoV-2. Subjects who had been exposed to COVID-19, were actively infected with it, or had recovered from it provided the deeply sampled blood TCRbeta repertoires that made up the dataset. A de-identified subject ID, COVID-19 status, age in years and sex were almost always included in the sample metadata. Where available, HLA class I and class II types were obtained from metadata supplied by the sample provider rather than from assay-based typing. Samples were obtained from the ongoing ImmuneRACE study (first 160 participants) and from some 1,200 subjects provided by 6 global collaborators. The material from the prospective study consisted of cDNA or gDNA derived from T cells, B-cell-depleted T cells, or PBMCs. What the authors observed across the whole study: Clinical and demographic metadata were provided uncurated, with the amount varying by source and participant.

The immunoSEQ Assay, a bias-controlled multiplex PCR, was used to amplify TCRbeta CDR3 regions from genomic DNA. In the original analysis: Within the assay, amplification of reference gene primers was used to estimate how many nucleated cells each sample contained. To quantify the absolute abundance of each unique TCRbeta CDR3 rearrangement, sequence reads were collapsed and filtered. For each sample, productive Simpson clonality was calculated as the square root of Simpson's diversity index over productive rearrangements. Imported from immuneACCESS, the table was reduced by TCRdb to in-frame sequences with V and J called. These copies leave out some clones; in studies compared against another copy, an unresolved V gene accounts for under half, and the cause of the remainder is not known. The DNA gave D and trimming, while V, J and clone size come from that table. Here the sample has around 150,000 clones; less than 80% occur a single time. The top ten clonotypes cover 4.5% to 5% of the sample.

The count of this clone is one. This clone's antigen is unknown. No per-base quality is available; no much larger clone lies one base away. Collaborating institutions collected whole blood in K2EDTA tubes following their own protocols. For TCRbeta analysis, collaborators shipped samples in one of three forms: frozen whole blood, isolated PBMCs, or DNA extracted from either of those sample types. The TCR originated in a woman aged 80 or over with active or convalescent COVID-19. The sequencing sample was made of peripheral blood.

The sequence in DNA is TGTGCCACCAGTGACCCCCGGAGCTCTGGAAACACCATATATTTT. It specifies CATSDPRSSGNTIYF. The receptor chain draws on TRBV24-1 and TRBJ1-3; no confident D gene assignment can be made. CDR1 and CDR2 are read off the germline V gene as KGHDR and SFDVKD. Measured from the cysteine to the phenylalanine, the CDR3 is 15 residues long. Just the 45-base CDR3 DNA is kept, in frame starting at base 1. Between the V and J ends, shortened by 4 bases and 0 bases respectively, the junction contains 9 bases.